This TCR beta chain came from a study of blood T cell repertoires in COVID-19. The CDR3 has 15 amino acids. The V gene's germline CDR1 is SGHAT and CDR2 FQNNGV. V was shortened by 1 base and J by 0 bases, with 7 bases between the two germline ends. Assay: immunoSEQ multiplex PCR; the TCRdb copy retains only in-frame clones and omits some. Here the sample spans around 250,000 clones, 75% to 90% being singletons. The rearrangement joins TRBV11-2 to TRBJ1-3; D unresolved. This TCR came from a woman in her thirties who had recovered from COVID-19. Sequenced sample: PBMCs or T cells enriched from blood (not recorded which). This CDR3 reads CASSLGGDSGNTIYF. The CDR3 nucleotides are TGTGCCAGCAGCTTAGGCGGGGACTCTGGAAACACCATATATTTT.